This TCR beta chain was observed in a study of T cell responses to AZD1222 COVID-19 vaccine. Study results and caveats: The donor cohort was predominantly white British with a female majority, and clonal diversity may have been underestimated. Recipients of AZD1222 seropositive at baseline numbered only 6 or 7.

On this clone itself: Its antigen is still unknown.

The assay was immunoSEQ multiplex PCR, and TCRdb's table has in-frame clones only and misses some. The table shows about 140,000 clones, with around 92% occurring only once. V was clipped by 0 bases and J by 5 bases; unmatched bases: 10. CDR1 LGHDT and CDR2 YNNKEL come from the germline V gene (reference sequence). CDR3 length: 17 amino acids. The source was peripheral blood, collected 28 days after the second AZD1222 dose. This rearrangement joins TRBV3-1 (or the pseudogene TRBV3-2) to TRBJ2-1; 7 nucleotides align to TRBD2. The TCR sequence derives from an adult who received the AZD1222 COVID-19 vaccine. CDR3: CASSQDQWAGENNEQFF. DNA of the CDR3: TGTGCCAGCAGCCAAGATCAGTGGGCGGGAGAGAACAATGAGCAGTTCTTC.